The clone carrying this TCR beta chain was found a few times. This specimen comes from a study of blood T cell repertoires in COVID-19. Study-wide context: Both acute and convalescent COVID-19 samples were obtained from the United States, Italy and Spain. PBMCs, B-cell-depleted T cells, or T cells were the source of the cDNA or gDNA that made up the material.

CDR3 length: 14 residues. Trimming took off 0 bases at V and 4 bases at J, with 9 bases between the two ends. Germline CDR1 is LNHNV and CDR2 is YYDKDF (reference sequence). Authors' analysis steps: Estimated nucleated cell counts came from reference gene primer amplification. Data came from immunoSEQ multiplex PCR; TCRdb stores just in-frame clones and leaves some out. D and trimming were read from the DNA, whereas the V and J calls and clone size are those reported in that table. The table records fewer than 110,000 clones, around 90% of them present only once. The chain joins TRBV15 to TRBJ1-1; no definite D call. The clonotype was recovered from a man aged 40-49 years with active or convalescent COVID-19. Sequenced: peripheral blood. CDR3 coding DNA: TGTGCCACCAGCAGAGATCTGGGCCTCACTGAAGCTTTCTTT. It yields the protein CATSRDLGLTEAFF.